Sequencing of this T cell receptor (beta chain) was carried out in a study of T-cell reconstitution after alpha-beta-depleted transplantation in children. General study points: A year post-transplant, T-cell counts and diversity derived mostly from newly produced T cells. Some patients' high day-60 TCRbeta diversity was attributed to recipient cells surviving conditioning. Alpha-beta T cells present about two months after transplant were reported to originate from several hundred expanded graft clones.

Per the germline V gene, CDR1 is SNHLY and CDR2 is FYNNEI. The CDR3 has 15 amino acids. V gave up 8 bases and J gave up 2 bases, with 17 bases separating them. TCRbeta library construction was performed incorporating unique molecular identifiers. In TCRdb, the PCR reads were re-called with MiXCR into one record per CDR3 protein. This sample has approximately 300,000 distinct CDR3 sequences, with 6% to 10% found just once. As regards this clonotype: What it binds is unknown.

The sequence was obtained from a female patient aged 2-15 years who had a stem cell transplant for Fanconi anemia, so the T cells may come from the graft donor. The sequencing here drew on peripheral blood, taken 360 days after TCRalphabeta/CD19-depleted stem cell transplant. This chain joins TRBV2 and TRBJ2-3; possible D gene TRBD2, 6 bases. CDR3 DNA sequence: TGTGCCAGCCTTGGCGGGGATGAAGTCACAGATACGCAGTATTTT. Its translation: CASLGGDEVTDTQYF.